This paragraph reports one TCR beta chain. This sample is drawn from a study of T-cell memory formation after mild COVID-19. Study-wide background: Largely, TCR clusters stayed within a single donor.

Each CDR3 protein is one row after TCRdb ran MiXCR on the 5' RACE reads. The table has about 560,000 distinct CDR3 sequences, roughly 18% seen once. The sequence derives from an adult woman who had mild COVID-19 (a few samples of this study predate the infection). Cell type and time point are not known. Specimen: PBMCs or a T cell subset sorted from them (not recorded which).

The CDR3: CASSLGGRANTEAFF. As DNA, the CDR3 is TGCGCCAGCAGCCTGGGGGGCAGGGCCAACACTGAAGCTTTCTTT. This chain joins TRBV5-1 and TRBJ1-1; maybe TRBD1 (6 bases). The germline CDR1 and CDR2 sequences are SGHRS and YFSETQ. The ends were cut back, 4 bases at V and 2 bases at J, with 15 bases in the middle. The CDR3 runs 15 residues. The complete variable domain, with remaining parts taken from reference TRBV5-1 and TRBJ1-1, reads KAGVTQTPRYLIKTRGQQVTLSCSPISGHRSVSWYQQTPGQGLQFLFEYFSETQRNKGNFPGRFSGRQFSNSRSEMNVSTLELGDSALYLCASSLGGRANTEAFFGQGTRLTVV.